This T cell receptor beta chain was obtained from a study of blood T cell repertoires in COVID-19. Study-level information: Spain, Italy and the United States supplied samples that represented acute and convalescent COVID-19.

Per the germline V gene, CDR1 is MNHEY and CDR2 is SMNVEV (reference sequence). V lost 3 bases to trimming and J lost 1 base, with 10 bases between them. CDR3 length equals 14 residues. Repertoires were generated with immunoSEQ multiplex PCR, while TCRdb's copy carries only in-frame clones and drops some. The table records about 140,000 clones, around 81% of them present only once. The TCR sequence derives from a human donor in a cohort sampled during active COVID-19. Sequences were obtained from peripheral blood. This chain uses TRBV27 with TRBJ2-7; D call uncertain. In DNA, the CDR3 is TGTGCCAGCAGTTTTCGCGGTGCGTCCTACGAGCAGTACTTC. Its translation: CASSFRGASYEQYF.